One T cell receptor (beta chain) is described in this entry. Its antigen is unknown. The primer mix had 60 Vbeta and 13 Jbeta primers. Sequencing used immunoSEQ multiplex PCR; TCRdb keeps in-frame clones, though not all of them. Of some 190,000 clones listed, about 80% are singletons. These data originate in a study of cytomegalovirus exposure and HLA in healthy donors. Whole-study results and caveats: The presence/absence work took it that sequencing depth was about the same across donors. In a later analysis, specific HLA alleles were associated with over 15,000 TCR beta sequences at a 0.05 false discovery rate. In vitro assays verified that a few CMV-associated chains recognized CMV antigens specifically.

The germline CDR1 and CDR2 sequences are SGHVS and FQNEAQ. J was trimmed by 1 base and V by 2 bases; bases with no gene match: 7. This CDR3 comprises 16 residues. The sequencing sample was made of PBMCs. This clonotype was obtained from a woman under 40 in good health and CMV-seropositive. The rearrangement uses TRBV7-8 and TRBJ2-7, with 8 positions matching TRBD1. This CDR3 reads CASSLYRGVDSYEQYF. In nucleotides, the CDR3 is TGTGCCAGCAGCTTATACAGGGGGGTCGATTCCTACGAGCAGTACTTC.